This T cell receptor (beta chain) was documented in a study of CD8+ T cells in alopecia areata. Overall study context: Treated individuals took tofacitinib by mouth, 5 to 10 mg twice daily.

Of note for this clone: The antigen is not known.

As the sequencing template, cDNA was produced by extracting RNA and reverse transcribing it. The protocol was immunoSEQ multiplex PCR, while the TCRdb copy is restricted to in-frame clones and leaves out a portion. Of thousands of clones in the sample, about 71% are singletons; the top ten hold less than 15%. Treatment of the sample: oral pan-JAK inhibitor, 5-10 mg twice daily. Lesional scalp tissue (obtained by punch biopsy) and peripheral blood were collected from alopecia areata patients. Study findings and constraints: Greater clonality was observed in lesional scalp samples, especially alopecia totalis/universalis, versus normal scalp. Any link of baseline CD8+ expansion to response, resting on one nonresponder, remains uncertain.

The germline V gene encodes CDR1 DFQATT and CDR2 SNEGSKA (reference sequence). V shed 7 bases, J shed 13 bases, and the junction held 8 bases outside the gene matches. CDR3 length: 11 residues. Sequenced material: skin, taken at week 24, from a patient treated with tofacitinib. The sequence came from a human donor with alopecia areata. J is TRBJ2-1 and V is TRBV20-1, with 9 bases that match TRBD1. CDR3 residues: CSGRGQGGQFF. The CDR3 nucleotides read TGCAGTGGGAGGGGACAGGGAGGTCAGTTCTTC.